These 2 T cell receptor beta chains originate from one sample sequenced in a study of T cell repertoires in ileal Crohn's disease. Some clones are missing from TCRdb's copy, which holds only in-frame ones; the method was immunoSEQ multiplex PCR. The sample consists of roughly 4,700 clones, around 83% of them appearing once. The sequenced sample consisted of ileal tissue. The receptors were gathered from an adult with Crohn's disease.

The chain has TRBV6-5 and TRBJ2-7; possibly TRBD1 for D (6 bases). The CDR3 is made up of 15 amino acids. The V gene lost 7 bases and the J gene lost 2 bases, with 18 bases spanning the gap. The germline V gene has CDR1 MNHEY and CDR2 SVGAGI. This CDR3 reads CASTHAPDSTYEQYF. The DNA of the CDR3 is TGTGCCAGCACCCACGCCCCGGACAGCACCTACGAGCAGTACTTC.

The chain is built from TRBV18 and TRBJ2-5, with TRBD2 matching 9 bases. In germline, CDR1 is KGHSH, CDR2 LQKENI. The CDR3 totals 16 residues. V dropped 2 bases and J dropped 5; count of bases not matched to a gene: 9. Here the CDR3 reads CASSPSIQRGVETQYF. In DNA form, the CDR3 reads TGTGCCAGCTCACCAAGTATTCAGCGGGGGGTCGAGACCCAGTACTTC.